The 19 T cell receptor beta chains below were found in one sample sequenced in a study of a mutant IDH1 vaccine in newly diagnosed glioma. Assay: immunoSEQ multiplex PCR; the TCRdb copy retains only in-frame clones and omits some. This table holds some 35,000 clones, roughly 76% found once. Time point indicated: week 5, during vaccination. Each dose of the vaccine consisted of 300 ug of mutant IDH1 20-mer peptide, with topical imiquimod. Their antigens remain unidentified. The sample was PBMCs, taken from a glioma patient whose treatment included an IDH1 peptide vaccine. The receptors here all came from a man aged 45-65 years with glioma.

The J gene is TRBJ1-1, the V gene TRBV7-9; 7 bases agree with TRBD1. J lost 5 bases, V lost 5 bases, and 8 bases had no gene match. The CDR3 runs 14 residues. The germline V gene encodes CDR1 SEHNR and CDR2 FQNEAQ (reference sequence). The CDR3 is CASSPPGRGTEAFF. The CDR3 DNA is TGTGCCAGCAGCCCGCCCGGCAGGGGGACTGAAGCTTTCTTT.

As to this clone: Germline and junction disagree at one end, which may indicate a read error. Here the CDR3 DNA reads TGTGCCAGCAGAGGGACAGTTGGGATGTCTTTC. Its protein is CASRGTVGMSF. The chain recombines TRBV28 with TRBJ2-7, with TRBD1 matching 7 bases. The germline gives CDR1 MDHEN, CDR2 SYDVKM. CDR3 length equals 11 residues.

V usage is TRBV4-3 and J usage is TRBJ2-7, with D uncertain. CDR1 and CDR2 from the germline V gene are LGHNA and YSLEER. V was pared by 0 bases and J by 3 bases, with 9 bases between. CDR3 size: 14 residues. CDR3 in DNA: TGCGCCAGCAGCCAAGATTATGGCGGCTACGAGCAGTACTTC. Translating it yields CASSQDYGGYEQYF.

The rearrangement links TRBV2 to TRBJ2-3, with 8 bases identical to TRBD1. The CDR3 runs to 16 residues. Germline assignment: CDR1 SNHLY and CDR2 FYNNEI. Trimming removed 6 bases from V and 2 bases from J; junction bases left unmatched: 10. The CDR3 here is CASRSSTGGFTDTQYF. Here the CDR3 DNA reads TGTGCCAGCAGATCATCAACAGGGGGATTCACAGATACGCAGTATTTT.

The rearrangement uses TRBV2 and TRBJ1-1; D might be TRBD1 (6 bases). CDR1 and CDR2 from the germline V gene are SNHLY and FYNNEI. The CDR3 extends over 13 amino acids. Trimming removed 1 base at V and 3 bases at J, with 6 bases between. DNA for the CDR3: TGTGCCAGCAGTGAAGACAGGGACACTGAAGCTTTCTTT. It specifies CASSEDRDTEAFF.

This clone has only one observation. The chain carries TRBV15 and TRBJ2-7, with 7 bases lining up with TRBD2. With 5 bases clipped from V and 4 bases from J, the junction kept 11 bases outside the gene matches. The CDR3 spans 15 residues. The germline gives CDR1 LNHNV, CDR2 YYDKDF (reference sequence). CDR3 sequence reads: CATSRGEGGGYEQYF. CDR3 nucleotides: TGTGCCACCAGCCGGGGTGAGGGCGGGGGATACGAGCAGTACTTC.

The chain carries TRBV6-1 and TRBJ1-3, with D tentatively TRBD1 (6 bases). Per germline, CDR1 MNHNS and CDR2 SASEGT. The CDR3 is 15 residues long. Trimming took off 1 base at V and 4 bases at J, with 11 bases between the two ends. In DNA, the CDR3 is TGTGCCAGCAGTGAAGTGGCGACAGGCGGAAACACCATATATTTT. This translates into CASSEVATGGNTIYF.

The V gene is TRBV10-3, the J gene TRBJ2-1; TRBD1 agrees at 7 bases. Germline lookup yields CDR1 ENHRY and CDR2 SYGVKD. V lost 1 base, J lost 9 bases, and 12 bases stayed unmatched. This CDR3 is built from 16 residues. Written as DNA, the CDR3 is TGTGCCATCAGTGAGTTTGGACAGGTCTTGGGGTCTGAGCAGTTCTTC. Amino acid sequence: CAISEFGQVLGSEQFF.

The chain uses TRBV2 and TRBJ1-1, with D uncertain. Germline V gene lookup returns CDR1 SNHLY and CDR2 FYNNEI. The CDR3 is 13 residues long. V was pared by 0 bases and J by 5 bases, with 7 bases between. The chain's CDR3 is CASSEARRTEAFF. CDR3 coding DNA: TGTGCCAGCAGTGAAGCGAGAAGAACTGAAGCTTTCTTT.

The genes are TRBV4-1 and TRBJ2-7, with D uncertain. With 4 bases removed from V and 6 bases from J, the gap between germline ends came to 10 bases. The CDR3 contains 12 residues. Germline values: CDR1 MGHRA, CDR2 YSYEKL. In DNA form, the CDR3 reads TGCGCCAGCAGCCCGGTGGACGGCGAGCAGTACTTC. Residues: CASSPVDGEQYF.

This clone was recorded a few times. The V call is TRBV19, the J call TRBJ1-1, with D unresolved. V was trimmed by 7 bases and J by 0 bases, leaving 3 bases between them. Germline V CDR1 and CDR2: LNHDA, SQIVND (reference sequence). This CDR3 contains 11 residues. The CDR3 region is CASNMNTEAFF. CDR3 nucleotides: TGTGCCAGTAATATGAACACTGAAGCTTTCTTT.

Written as DNA, the CDR3 is TGTGCCAGCAGGAGGTCGGGACGAGGGTCGATGGAGACCCAGTACTTC. Encoded protein: CASRRSGRGSMETQYF. The J gene is TRBJ2-5, the V gene TRBV14; either TRBD1 or TRBD2 may fit D (5 bases each). The ends were cut back, 6 bases at V and 5 bases at J, with 22 bases in the middle. The CDR3 has 16 amino acids. Per germline, CDR1 SGHDN and CDR2 FVKESK.

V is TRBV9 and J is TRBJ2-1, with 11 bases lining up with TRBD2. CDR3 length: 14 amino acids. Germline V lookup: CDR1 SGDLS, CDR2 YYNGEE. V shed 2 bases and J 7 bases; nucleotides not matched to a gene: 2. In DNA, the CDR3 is TGTGCCAGCAGCGTTAGCGGGGGGGCTAATGAGCAGTTCTTC. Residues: CASSVSGGANEQFF. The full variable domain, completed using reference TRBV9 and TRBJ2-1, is DSGVTQTPKHLITATGQRVTLRCSPRSGDLSVYWYQQSLDQGLQFLIQYYNGEERAKGNILERFSAQQFPDLHSELNLSSLELGDSALYFCASSVSGGANEQFFGPGTRLTVL.

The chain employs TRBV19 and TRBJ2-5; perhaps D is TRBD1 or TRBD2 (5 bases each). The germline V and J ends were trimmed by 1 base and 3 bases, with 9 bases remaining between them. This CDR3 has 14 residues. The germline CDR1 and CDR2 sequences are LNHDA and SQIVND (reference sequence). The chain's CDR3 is CASSIGGTKETQYF. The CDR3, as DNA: TGTGCCAGTAGTATAGGGGGGACCAAAGAGACCCAGTACTTC.

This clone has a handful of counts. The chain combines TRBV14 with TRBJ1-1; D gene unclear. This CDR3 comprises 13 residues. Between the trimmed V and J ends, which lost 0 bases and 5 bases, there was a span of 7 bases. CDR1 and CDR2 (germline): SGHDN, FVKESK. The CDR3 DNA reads TGTGCCAGCAGCCAAGATGTGTGGACTGAAGCTTTCTTT. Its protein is CASSQDVWTEAFF.

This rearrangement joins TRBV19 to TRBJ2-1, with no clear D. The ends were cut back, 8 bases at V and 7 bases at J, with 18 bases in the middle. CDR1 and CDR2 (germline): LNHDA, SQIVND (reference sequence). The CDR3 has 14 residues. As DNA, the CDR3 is TGTGCCAGTTTTGATCCCGACATGGGGAATGAGCAGTTCTTC. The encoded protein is CASFDPDMGNEQFF. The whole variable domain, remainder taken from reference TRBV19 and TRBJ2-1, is DGGITQSPKYLFRKEGQNVTLSCEQNLNHDAMYWYRQDPGQGLRLIYYSQIVNDFQKGDIAEGYSVSREKKESFPLTVTSAQKNPTAFYLCASFDPDMGNEQFFGPGTRLTVL.

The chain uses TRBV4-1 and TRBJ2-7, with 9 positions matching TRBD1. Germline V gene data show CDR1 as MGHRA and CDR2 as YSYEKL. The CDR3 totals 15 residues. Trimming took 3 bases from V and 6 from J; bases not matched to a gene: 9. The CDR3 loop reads CASSQPGQGNSEQYF. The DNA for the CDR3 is TGCGCCAGCAGCCAGCCGGGACAGGGAAATTCCGAGCAGTACTTC.

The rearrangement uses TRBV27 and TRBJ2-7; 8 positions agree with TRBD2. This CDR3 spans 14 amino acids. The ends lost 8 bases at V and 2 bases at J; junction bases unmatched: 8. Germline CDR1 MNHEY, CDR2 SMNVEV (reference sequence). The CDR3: CASSRLAQTYEQYF. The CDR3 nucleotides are TGTGCCAGCTCACGACTAGCGCAGACCTACGAGCAGTACTTC.

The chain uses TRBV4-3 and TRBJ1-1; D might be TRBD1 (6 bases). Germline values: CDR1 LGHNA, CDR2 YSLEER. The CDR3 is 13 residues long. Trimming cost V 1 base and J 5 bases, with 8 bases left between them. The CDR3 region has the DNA TGCGCCAGCAGCCAAGTAGGGGGAACTGAAGCTTTCTTT. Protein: CASSQVGGTEAFF.